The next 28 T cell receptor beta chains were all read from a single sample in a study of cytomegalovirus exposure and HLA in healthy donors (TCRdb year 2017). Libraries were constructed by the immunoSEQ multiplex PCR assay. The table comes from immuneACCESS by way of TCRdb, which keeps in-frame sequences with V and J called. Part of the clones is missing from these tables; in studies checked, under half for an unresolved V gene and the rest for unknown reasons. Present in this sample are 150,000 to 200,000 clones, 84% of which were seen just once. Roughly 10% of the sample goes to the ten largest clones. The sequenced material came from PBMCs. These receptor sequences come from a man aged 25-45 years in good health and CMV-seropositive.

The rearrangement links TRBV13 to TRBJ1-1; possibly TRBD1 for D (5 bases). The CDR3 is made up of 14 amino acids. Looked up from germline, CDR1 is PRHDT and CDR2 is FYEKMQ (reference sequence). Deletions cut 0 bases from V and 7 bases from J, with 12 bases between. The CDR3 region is CASSLGSRANEAFF. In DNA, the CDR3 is TGTGCCAGCAGCTTAGGAAGCAGGGCAAATGAAGCTTTCTTT.

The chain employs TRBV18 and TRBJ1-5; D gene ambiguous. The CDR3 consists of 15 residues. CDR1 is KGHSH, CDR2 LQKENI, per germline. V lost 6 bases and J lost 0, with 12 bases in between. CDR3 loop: CASSHSMGSNQPQHF. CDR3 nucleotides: TGTGCCAGCTCGCATAGCATGGGTAGCAATCAGCCCCAGCATTTT.

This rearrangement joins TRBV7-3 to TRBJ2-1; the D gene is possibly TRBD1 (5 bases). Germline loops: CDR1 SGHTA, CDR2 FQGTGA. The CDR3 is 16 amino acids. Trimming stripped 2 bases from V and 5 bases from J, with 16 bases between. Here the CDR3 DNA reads TGTGCCAGCAGCTTATCCCTCTCAGGGTACAACAATGAGCAGTTCTTC. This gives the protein CASSLSLSGYNNEQFF.

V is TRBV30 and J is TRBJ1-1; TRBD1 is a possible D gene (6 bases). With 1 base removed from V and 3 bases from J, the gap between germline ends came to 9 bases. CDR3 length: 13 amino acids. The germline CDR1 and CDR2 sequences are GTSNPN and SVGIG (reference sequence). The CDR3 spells CAWSGAGDTEAFF. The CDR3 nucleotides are TGTGCCTGGAGTGGGGCAGGGGACACTGAAGCTTTCTTT.

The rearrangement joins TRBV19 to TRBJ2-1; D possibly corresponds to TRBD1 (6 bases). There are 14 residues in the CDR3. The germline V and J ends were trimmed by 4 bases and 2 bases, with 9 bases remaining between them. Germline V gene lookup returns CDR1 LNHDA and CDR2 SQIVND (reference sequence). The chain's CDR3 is CASSRTETYNEQFF. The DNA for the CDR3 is TGTGCCAGTAGTAGGACAGAGACCTACAATGAGCAGTTCTTC.

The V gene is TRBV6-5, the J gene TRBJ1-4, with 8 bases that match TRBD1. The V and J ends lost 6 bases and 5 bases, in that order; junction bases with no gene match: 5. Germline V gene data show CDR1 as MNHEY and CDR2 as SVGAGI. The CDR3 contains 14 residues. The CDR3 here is CASSVRGPNEKLFF. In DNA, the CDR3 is TGTGCCAGCAGCGTCAGGGGGCCGAATGAAAAACTGTTTTTT.

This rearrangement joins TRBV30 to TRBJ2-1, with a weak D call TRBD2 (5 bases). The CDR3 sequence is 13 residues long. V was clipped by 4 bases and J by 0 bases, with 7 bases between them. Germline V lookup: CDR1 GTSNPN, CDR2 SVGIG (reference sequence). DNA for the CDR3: TGTGCCTGGATTCGGGGCTCCTACAATGAGCAGTTCTTC. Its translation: CAWIRGSYNEQFF.

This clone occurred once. The CDR3 DNA reads as TGTGCCAGCATGGACTCTAGCTCTGGAAACACCATATATTTT. Protein sequence: CASMDSSSGNTIYF. This chain links TRBV25-1 with TRBJ1-3; the D is unclear. With 7 bases removed from V and 0 bases from J, the gap between germline ends came to 10 bases. CDR3 length equals 14 residues. Germline V gene sequence: CDR1 MGHDK, CDR2 SYGVNS.

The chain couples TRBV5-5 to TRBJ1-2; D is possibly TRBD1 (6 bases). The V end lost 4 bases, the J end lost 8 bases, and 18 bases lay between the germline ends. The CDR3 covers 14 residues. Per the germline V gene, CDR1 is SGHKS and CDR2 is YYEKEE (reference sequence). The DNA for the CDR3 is TGTGCCAGCAGCGGCTTACAGGGAAGGGGCGGCTACACCTTC. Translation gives CASSGLQGRGGYTF. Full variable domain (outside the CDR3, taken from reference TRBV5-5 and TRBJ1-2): DAGVTQSPTHLIKTRGQQVTLRCSPISGHKSVSWYQQVLGQGPQFIFQYYEKEERGRGNFPDRFSARQFPNYSSELNVNALLLGDSALYLCASSGLQGRGGYTFGSGTRLTVV.

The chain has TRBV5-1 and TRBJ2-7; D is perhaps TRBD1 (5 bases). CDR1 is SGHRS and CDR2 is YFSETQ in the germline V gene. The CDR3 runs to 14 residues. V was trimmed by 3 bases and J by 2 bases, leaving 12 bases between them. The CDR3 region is CASSSRTSTYEQYF. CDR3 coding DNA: TGCGCCAGCAGCTCGCGGACATCAACCTACGAGCAGTACTTC.

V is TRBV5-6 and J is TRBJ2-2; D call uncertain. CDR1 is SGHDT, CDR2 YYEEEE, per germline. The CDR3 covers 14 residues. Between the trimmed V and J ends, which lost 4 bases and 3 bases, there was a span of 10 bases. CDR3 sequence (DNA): TGTGCCAGCAGCGGTCTCAGGTACACCGGGGAGCTGTTTTTT. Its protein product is CASSGLRYTGELFF.

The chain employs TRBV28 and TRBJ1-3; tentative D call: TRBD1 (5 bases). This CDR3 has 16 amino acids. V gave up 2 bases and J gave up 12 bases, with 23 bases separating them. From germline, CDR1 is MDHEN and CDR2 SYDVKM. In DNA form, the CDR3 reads TGTGCCAGCAGTTTACTCTGGCAGGGAACTGGAAGGGGCATATATTTT. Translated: CASSLLWQGTGRGIYF.

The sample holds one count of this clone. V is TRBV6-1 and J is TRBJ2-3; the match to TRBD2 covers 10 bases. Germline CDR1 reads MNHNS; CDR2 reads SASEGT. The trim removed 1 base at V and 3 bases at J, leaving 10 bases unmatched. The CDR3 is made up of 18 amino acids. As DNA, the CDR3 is TGTGCCAGCAGTGAAGTGGTAGCGGGAGGTAGGTCTACAGATACGCAGTATTTT. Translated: CASSEVVAGGRSTDTQYF.

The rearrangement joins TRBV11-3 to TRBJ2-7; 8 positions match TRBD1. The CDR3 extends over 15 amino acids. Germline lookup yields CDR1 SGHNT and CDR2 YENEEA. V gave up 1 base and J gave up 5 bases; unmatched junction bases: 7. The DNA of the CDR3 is TGTGCCAGCAGCTTAGGGACAGGGTCCTTAGACGAGCAGTACTTC. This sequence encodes CASSLGTGSLDEQYF.

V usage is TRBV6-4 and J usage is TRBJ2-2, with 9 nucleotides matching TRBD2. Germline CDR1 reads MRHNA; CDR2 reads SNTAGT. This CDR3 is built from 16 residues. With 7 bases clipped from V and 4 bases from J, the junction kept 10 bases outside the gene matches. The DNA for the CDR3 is TGTGCCAGCACACCCGACGCGGGAGGGTCCACCGGGGAGCTGTTTTTT. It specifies CASTPDAGGSTGELFF.

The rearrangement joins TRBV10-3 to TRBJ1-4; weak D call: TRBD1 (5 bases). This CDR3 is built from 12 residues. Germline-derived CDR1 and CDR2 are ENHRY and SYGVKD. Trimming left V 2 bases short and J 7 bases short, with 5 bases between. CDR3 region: CAISETGEKLFF. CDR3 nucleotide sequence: TGTGCCATCAGTGAGACAGGTGAAAAACTGTTTTTT.

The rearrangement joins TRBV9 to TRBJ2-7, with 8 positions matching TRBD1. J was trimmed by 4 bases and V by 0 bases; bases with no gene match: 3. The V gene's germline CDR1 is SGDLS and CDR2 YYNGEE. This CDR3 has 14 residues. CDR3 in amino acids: CASSVADREYEQYF. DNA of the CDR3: TGTGCCAGCAGCGTAGCGGACAGGGAGTACGAGCAGTACTTC.

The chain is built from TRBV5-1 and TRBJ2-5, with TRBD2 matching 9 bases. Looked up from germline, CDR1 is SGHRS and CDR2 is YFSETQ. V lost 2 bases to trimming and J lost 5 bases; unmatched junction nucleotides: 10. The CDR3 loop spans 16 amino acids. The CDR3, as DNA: TGCGCCAGCAGCTTCGCGGCTAGCGGGATGGGGGAGACCCAGTACTTC. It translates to CASSFAASGMGETQYF.

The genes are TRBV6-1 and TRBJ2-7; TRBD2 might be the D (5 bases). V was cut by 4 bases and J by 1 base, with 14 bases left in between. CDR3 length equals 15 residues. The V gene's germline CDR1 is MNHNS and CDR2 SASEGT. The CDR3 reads CASSGESGGSYEQYF. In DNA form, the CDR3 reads TGTGCCAGCAGTGGGGAGTCAGGAGGTTCCTACGAGCAGTACTTC.

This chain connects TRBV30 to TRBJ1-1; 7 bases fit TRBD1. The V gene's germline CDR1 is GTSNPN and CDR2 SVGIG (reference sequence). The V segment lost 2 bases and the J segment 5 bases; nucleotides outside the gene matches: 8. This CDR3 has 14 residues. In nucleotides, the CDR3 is TGTGCCTGGAGTTTAGGACAGGCATGGACTGAAGCTTTCTTT. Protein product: CAWSLGQAWTEAFF. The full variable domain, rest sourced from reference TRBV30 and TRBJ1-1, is SQTIHQWPATLVQPVGSPLSLECTVEGTSNPNLYWYRQAAGRGLQLLFYSVGIGQISSEVPQNLSASRPQDRQFILSSKKLLLSDSGFYLCAWSLGQAWTEAFFGQGTRLTVV.

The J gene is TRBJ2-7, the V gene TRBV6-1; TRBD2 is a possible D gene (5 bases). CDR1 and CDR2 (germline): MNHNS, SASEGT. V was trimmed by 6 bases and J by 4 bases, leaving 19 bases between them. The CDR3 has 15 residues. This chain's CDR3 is CASRYTRLGWYEQYF. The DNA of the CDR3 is TGTGCCAGCAGATATACTAGACTGGGGTGGTACGAGCAGTACTTC.

CDR3 DNA sequence: TGTGCCAGCAGTTACCGTGGAGCCTACGAGCAGTACTTC. It encodes CASSYRGAYEQYF. The rearrangement links TRBV11-3 to TRBJ2-7; D gene uncertain. This CDR3 spans 13 amino acids. V gave up 6 bases and J gave up 2 bases, with 11 bases separating them. Germline values: CDR1 SGHNT, CDR2 YENEEA.

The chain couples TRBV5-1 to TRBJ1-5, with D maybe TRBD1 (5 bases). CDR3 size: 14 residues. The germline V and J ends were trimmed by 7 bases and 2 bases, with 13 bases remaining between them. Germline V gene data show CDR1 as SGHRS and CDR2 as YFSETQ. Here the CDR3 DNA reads TGCGCCAGCCGCGCAACAGGACGCAATCAGCCCCAGCATTTT. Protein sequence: CASRATGRNQPQHF.

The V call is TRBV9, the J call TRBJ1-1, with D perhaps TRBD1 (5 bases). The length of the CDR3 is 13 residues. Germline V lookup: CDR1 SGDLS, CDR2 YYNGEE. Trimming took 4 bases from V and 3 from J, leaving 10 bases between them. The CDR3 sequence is CASSRREDTEAFF. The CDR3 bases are TGTGCCAGCAGCCGCAGGGAGGACACTGAAGCTTTCTTT.

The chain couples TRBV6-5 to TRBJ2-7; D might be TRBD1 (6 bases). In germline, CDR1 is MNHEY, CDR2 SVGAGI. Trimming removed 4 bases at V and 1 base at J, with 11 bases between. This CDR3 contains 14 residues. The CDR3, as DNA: TGTGCCAGCAGTTTTAGGGGACAATCCTACGAGCAGTACTTC. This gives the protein CASSFRGQSYEQYF.

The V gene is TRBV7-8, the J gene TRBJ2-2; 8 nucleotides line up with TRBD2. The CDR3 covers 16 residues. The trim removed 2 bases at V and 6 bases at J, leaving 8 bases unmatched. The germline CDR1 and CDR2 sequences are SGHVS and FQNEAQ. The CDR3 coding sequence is TGTGCCAGCAGCTTACGGGTCGGGAGGGCCTCCGGGGAGCTGTTTTTT. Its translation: CASSLRVGRASGELFF. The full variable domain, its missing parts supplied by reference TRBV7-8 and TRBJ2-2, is GAGVSQSPRYKVAKRGQDVALRCDPISGHVSLFWYQQALGQGPEFLTYFQNEAQLDKSGLPSDRFFAERPEGSVSTLKIQRTQQEDSAVYLCASSLRVGRASGELFFGEGSRLTVL.

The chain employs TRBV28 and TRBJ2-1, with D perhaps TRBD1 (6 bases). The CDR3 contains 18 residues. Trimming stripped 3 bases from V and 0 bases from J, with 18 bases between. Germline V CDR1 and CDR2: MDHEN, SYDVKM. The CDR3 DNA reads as TGTGCCAGCAGTTTCGGACACAAGGACAGATACTCCTACAATGAGCAGTTCTTC. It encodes CASSFGHKDRYSYNEQFF.

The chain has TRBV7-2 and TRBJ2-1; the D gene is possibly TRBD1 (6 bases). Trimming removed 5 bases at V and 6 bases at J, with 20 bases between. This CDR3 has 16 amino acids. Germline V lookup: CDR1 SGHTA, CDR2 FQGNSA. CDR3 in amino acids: CASSPFSLLQGNEQFF. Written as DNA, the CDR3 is TGTGCCAGCAGCCCATTTTCCTTGCTACAGGGCAATGAGCAGTTCTTC.